This passage covers 11 T cell receptor beta chains from one sample sequenced in a study of T-cell memory formation after mild COVID-19. TCRdb re-called the 5' RACE reads through MiXCR, storing one row per CDR3 protein. The repertoire consists of around 130,000 distinct CDR3 sequences, with about a sixth occurring once and the leading ten covering about 5%. Sequenced: PBMCs or a T cell subset sorted from them (not recorded which). The source of these receptors is a man aged 18 to 29 who had mild COVID-19 (a few samples of this study predate the infection). Cell type and time point are not known.

The chain recombines TRBV18 with TRBJ2-3; D not resolved. V was trimmed by 3 bases and J by 4 bases, leaving 17 bases between them. CDR1 KGHSH and CDR2 LQKENI come from the germline V gene. The CDR3 has 16 amino acids. This CDR3 reads CASSPPWAGGADTQYF. The CDR3 coding sequence is TGTGCCAGCTCACCCCCTTGGGCAGGCGGCGCAGATACGCAGTATTTT. Together with reference TRBV18 and TRBJ2-3, the CDR3 gives the full variable domain: NAGVMQNPRHLVRRRGQEARLRCSPMKGHSHVYWYRQLPEEGLKFMVYLQKENIIDESGMPKERFSAEFPKEGPSILRIQQVVRGDSAAYFCASSPPWAGGADTQYFGPGTRLTVL.

Here the CDR3 DNA reads TGTGCCAGCAGTTTTGGGTTGGCCGAAAGGCTGAACACCTTC. Translated: CASSFGLAERLNTF. The chain links TRBV12-3 or TRBV12-4 to TRBJ1-2; no clear D. CDR3 length equals 14 residues. Trimming took 3 bases from V and 12 from J, leaving 20 bases between them.

This clonotype has a handful of counts. The V call is TRBV27, the J call TRBJ1-5; tentatively, D is TRBD1 (5 bases). The length of the CDR3 is 15 residues. V was clipped by 4 bases and J by 5 bases, with 15 bases between them. CDR1 MNHEY and CDR2 SMNVEV come from the germline V gene (reference sequence). The CDR3 sequence is CASSSGQPSYQPQHF. CDR3 in DNA: TGTGCCAGCAGTTCGGGGCAGCCATCCTATCAGCCCCAGCATTTT.

V gene TRBV5-1 combines with J gene TRBJ2-3; 16 bases fit TRBD2. V was clipped by 4 bases and J by 4 bases; unmatched bases: 3. Germline V gene sequence: CDR1 SGHRS, CDR2 YFSETQ. The CDR3 is 16 amino acids. In nucleotides, the CDR3 is TGCGCCAGCAGCACCGGGACTAGCGGGGGGGCAGATACGCAGTATTTT. It is translated as CASSTGTSGGADTQYF.

This clonotype occurred a few times. This chain uses TRBV7-3 with TRBJ2-6; no definite D call. The CDR3 covers 17 residues. The V end was cut by 1 base, the J end by 2 bases, with 12 bases between. From germline, CDR1 is SGHTA and CDR2 FQGTGA. CDR3 DNA: TGTGCCAGCAGCTTAAGGTCAACGCTCGCTGGGGCCAACGTCCTGACTTTC. Protein sequence: CASSLRSTLAGANVLTF.

This clonotype was recorded a few times. The rearrangement joins TRBV5-1 to TRBJ1-5; no reliable D call. The CDR3 extends over 14 amino acids. V lost 1 base, J lost 4 bases, and 9 bases lay in between. CDR1 and CDR2 (germline): SGHRS, YFSETQ. The CDR3 DNA is TGCGCCAGCAGCTTGAGCGGGCTAAATCAGCCCCAGCATTTT. Translating gives CASSLSGLNQPQHF.

This clonotype was seen only a few times. The chain recombines TRBV3-1 with TRBJ2-6; D unresolved. The CDR3 spans 13 residues. Germline loops: CDR1 LGHDT, CDR2 YNNKEL (reference sequence). Between the trimmed V and J ends, which lost 4 bases and 4 bases, there was a span of 5 bases. The CDR3 DNA is TGTGCCAGCAGCCCGGCGGGGGCCAACGTCCTGACTTTC. It specifies CASSPAGANVLTF.

CDR3 sequence (DNA): TGTGCCAGCAGCGCCAGGGGGACGCAAACCTACAATGAGCAGTTCTTC. Its protein product is CASSARGTQTYNEQFF. The chain employs TRBV9 and TRBJ2-1, with 7 bases fitting TRBD1. Germline CDR1 SGDLS, CDR2 YYNGEE. Losses at the gene ends were 3 bases for V and 2 bases for J; bases not matched to a gene: 8. There are 16 residues in the CDR3.

The chain links TRBV10-1 to TRBJ2-7; 8 nucleotides match TRBD1. Germline assignment: CDR1 WNHNN and CDR2 SYGVQD (reference sequence). The CDR3 consists of 20 residues. J lost 2 bases, V lost 5 bases, and 23 bases had no gene match. The CDR3 DNA follows: TGCGCCAGCAGTCGAGCCCAGGACAGGGAGTGGCTTCGCTCAACCTACGAGCAGTACGTC. Translation gives CASSRAQDREWLRSTYEQYV.

The genes are TRBV12-3 or TRBV12-4 and TRBJ2-3; D remains unclear. V was cut by 5 bases and J by 5 bases, with 14 bases left in between. CDR3 length: 14 amino acids. The CDR3 bases are TGTGCCAGCAGTGATCGACCTGGTCAAGATACGCAGTATTTT. This encodes CASSDRPGQDTQYF.

This sequence joins TRBV9 and TRBJ2-2; either TRBD1 or TRBD2 may supply D (6 bases each). Trimming stripped 4 bases from V and 5 bases from J, with 18 bases between. CDR1 SGDLS and CDR2 YYNGEE come from the germline V gene. There are 16 residues in the CDR3. This CDR3 is CASSRVGGAGTGELFF. CDR3 in DNA: TGTGCCAGCAGCCGGGTGGGGGGCGCTGGTACCGGGGAGCTGTTTTTT.